This entry is about one TCR beta chain. With random hexamers, roughly 0.45 to 1 ug RNA was reverse transcribed. TCRdb re-called the immunoSEQ multiplex PCR reads with MiXCR, one entry per CDR3 protein. In the table there are roughly 120,000 distinct CDR3 sequences, roughly 94% of which are singletons. The trim removed 4 bases at V and 1 base at J, leaving 4 bases unmatched. The germline V gene has CDR1 SGHRS and CDR2 YFSETQ. The CDR3 is 14 residues long. The source of the sample is a study of CD8 T cells in Susac syndrome. The sequencing input was CD4+ T cells from PBMCs. The receptor was isolated from a human donor with multiple sclerosis. This sequence joins TRBV5-1 and TRBJ2-5; 7 bases are a match to TRBD2. Here the CDR3 reads CASSGGEAQETQYF. Written as DNA, the CDR3 is TGCGCCAGCAGCGGGGGGGAAGCCCAAGAGACCCAGTACTTC.